This T cell receptor (beta chain) was identified during a study of patients and donors after allogeneic stem cell transplantation. TCRdb itself ran the RT-PCR reads through MiXCR, one entry per CDR3 protein. This table holds 200,000 to 250,000 distinct CDR3 sequences, less than 15% found once. Germline CDR1 LNHDA, CDR2 SQIVND (reference sequence). Between the trimmed V and J ends, which lost 1 base and 5 bases, there was a span of 15 bases. CDR3 size: 16 residues. The sequence derives from a human donor who was either an allogeneic HSCT recipient or a stem cell or donor lymphocyte infusion donor (not recorded which). It is not recorded whose cells these are; they may come from a transplant donor. This chain links TRBV19 with TRBJ1-5, with a weak D call TRBD1 (5 bases). The sequenced sample consisted of blood, either unsorted or a sorted T cell fraction (not recorded which). The CDR3 protein is CASSIAGTRGHQPQHF. CDR3 bases: TGTGCCAGTAGTATAGCCGGGACCCGGGGCCATCAGCCCCAGCATTTT.